The rows below give T cell receptor beta chains drawn from one sample of a study of cytomegalovirus exposure and HLA in healthy donors. The method was immunoSEQ multiplex PCR; TCRdb's version includes in-frame clones alone and lacks a portion of them. The sample lists some 110,000 clones, 70% to 85% occurring once. The sample was PBMCs. The receptor source for this set is a man aged 50-59 years in good health and CMV-seropositive. Each CDR3 is given with its conserved first and last residue. The order of the fields is clone size, V gene, CDR3 length, D gene, J gene, CDR3 DNA, CDR3 protein. D genes are given only for firm matches. A clone size is listed for some rows: how often the clone was seen (once, few, many), or a class if it is expanded.

NA	TRBV19	16	TRBD1	TRBJ1-6	TGTGCCAGTAGCCCACAGGGGAGCTCCTATAATTCACCCCTCCACTTT	CASSPQGSSYNSPLHF
NA	TRBV5-6	16	TRBD1	TRBJ1-1	TGTGCCAGCAGCCCCGACAGGGGGCTCGGAGGCACTGAAGCTTTCTTT	CASSPDRGLGGTEAFF
once	TRBV27	13	TRBD1	TRBJ1-1	TGTGCCAGCAGTCACAACAGGGGCACTGAAGCTTTCTTT	CASSHNRGTEAFF
NA	TRBV6-1	14	TRBD1	TRBJ1-4	TGTGCCAGCACCTTGACAGGGGGCGGTGAAAAACTGTTTTTT	CASTLTGGGEKLFF
NA	TRBV6-5	14	NA	TRBJ1-2	TGTGCCAGCAGTTCCTACGACACAATACGCGGCTACACCTTC	CASSSYDTIRGYTF
NA	TRBV5-1	14	NA	TRBJ2-7	TGCGCCAGCAGCCAAGGGGCCGACCAGTACGAGCAGTACTTC	CASSQGADQYEQYF
once	TRBV15	17	NA	TRBJ1-4	TGTGCCACCAGCAGAGTGGGTATAGGGGTAGCTAATGAAAAACTGTTTTTT	CATSRVGIGVANEKLFF
NA	TRBV5-1	14	TRBD1	TRBJ1-1	TGCGCCAGCAGCTGGGGACAGGGGGGCACTGAAGCTTTCTTT	CASSWGQGGTEAFF
once	TRBV30	13	NA	TRBJ1-1	TGTGCCTGGAGCCTCAGGGTTAGCACTGAAGCTTTCTTT	CAWSLRVSTEAFF
NA	TRBV5-1	19	TRBD1	TRBJ1-2	TGCGCCAGCAGCTTGGCCTTATCGGGAGGGACAGGGAGTTTAGATGGCTACACCTTC	CASSLALSGGTGSLDGYTF